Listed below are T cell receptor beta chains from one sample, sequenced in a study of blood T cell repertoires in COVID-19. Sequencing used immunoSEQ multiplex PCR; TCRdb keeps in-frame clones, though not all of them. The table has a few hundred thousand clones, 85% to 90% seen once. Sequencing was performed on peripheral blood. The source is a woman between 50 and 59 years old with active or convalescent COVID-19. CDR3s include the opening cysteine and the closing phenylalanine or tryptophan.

CDR3 protein: CASSFLPGQGFYEQYF
V gene: TRBV5-1
J gene: TRBJ2-7

CDR3 protein: CASSPSGRANGELFF
V gene: TRBV7-3
J gene: TRBJ2-2

CDR3 protein: CASSQDLTGGYGYTF
V gene: TRBV4-3
J gene: TRBJ1-2

CDR3 protein: CASSYPPGEQFF
V gene: TRBV6-2/TRBV6-3
J gene: TRBJ2-1

CDR3 protein: CASSLEAGLYEQYF
V gene: TRBV7-2
J gene: TRBJ2-7

CDR3 protein: CAWSVQGGAVYGYTF
V gene: TRBV30
J gene: TRBJ1-2

CDR3 protein: CAWSAGRGVDGYTF
V gene: TRBV30
J gene: TRBJ1-2

CDR3 protein: CASSLSEGEKLFF
V gene: TRBV7-3
J gene: TRBJ1-4

CDR3 protein: CAWGPTDNEQFF
V gene: TRBV30
J gene: TRBJ2-1

CDR3 protein: CASSIDQGLSYEQYF
V gene: TRBV27
J gene: TRBJ2-7

CDR3 protein: CASSPAGSYNSPLHF
V gene: TRBV7-2
J gene: TRBJ1-6

CDR3 protein: CASSPFNRALEAFF
V gene: TRBV18
J gene: TRBJ1-1

CDR3 protein: CSVSRNRDSKETQYF
V gene: TRBV29-1
J gene: TRBJ2-5

CDR3 protein: CASKGASMNTEAFF
V gene: TRBV14
J gene: TRBJ1-1

CDR3 protein: CASSYGASGGWVEETQYF
V gene: TRBV6-2/TRBV6-3
J gene: TRBJ2-5

CDR3 protein: CASTLGGVQETQYF
V gene: TRBV7-9
J gene: TRBJ2-5

CDR3 protein: CASSLGGGYSGNTIYF
V gene: TRBV5-1
J gene: TRBJ1-3

CDR3 protein: CASSYGQGNQPQHF
V gene: TRBV7-2
J gene: TRBJ1-5

CDR3 protein: CASSPRDRVYTDTQYF
V gene: TRBV7-9
J gene: TRBJ2-3

CDR3 protein: CAISEEDRGGGGYTF
V gene: TRBV10-3
J gene: TRBJ1-2

CDR3 protein: CASSSGQGASGQFF
V gene: TRBV5-4
J gene: TRBJ2-1

CDR3 protein: CASSYRDRGETNQPQHF
V gene: TRBV6-2/TRBV6-3
J gene: TRBJ1-5

CDR3 protein: CASKEGGVLLYGYTF
V gene: TRBV28
J gene: TRBJ1-2

CDR3 protein: CASSLGIYGYTF
V gene: TRBV7-9
J gene: TRBJ1-2

CDR3 protein: CASSVVPAGEQFF
V gene: TRBV9
J gene: TRBJ2-1

CDR3 protein: CAWSVLLGTTNEKLFF
V gene: TRBV30
J gene: TRBJ1-4

CDR3 protein: CASSEGPGQSTGELFF
V gene: TRBV27
J gene: TRBJ2-2

CDR3 protein: CASSQDPGDEQFF
V gene: TRBV14
J gene: TRBJ2-1

CDR3 protein: CASSSGLAGPGGEQYF
V gene: TRBV7-2
J gene: TRBJ2-7

CDR3 protein: CASRKRETYEQYF
V gene: TRBV28
J gene: TRBJ2-7

CDR3 protein: CASSLRSRFINQPQHF
V gene: TRBV28
J gene: TRBJ1-5

CDR3 protein: CASSFWDSSYEQYF
V gene: TRBV5-1
J gene: TRBJ2-7

CDR3 protein: CATSRGGQGFDGYTF
V gene: TRBV15
J gene: TRBJ1-2

CDR3 protein: CASSPDRAGANVLTF
V gene: TRBV18
J gene: TRBJ2-6

CDR3 protein: CASTRGLAGGSRETQYF
V gene: TRBV7-2
J gene: TRBJ2-5

CDR3 protein: CASSPSWNTGELFF
V gene: TRBV7-3
J gene: TRBJ2-2

CDR3 protein: CASRERQDLSYEQYF
V gene: TRBV27
J gene: TRBJ2-7